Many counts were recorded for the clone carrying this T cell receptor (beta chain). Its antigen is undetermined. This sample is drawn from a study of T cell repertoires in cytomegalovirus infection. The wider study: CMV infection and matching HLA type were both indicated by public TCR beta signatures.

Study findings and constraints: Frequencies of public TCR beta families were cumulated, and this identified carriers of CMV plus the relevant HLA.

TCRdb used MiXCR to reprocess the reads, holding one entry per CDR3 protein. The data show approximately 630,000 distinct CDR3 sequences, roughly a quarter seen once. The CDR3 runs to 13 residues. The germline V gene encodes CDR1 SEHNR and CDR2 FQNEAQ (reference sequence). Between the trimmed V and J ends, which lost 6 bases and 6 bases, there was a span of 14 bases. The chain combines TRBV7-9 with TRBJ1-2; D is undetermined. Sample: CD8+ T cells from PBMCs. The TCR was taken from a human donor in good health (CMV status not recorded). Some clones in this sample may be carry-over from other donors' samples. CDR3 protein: CASRAVGLNGYTF. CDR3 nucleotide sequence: TGTGCCAGCAGGGCCGTTGGGCTCAATGGCTACACCTTC.